One sample yielded the 27 T cell receptor beta chains listed below, sequenced in a study of CD8+ T cells in alopecia areata. cDNA reverse transcribed from extracted RNA served as the sequencing template. Measured with immunoSEQ multiplex PCR; TCRdb has only the in-frame clones, and not every one. The repertoire holds about 300,000 clones, with roughly 50% as singletons. Stated treatment: oral pan-JAK inhibitor, 5-10 mg twice daily. This material consisted of CD4+ T cells sorted from blood, taken at week 24, from a patient treated with tofacitinib. Receptors originate from a human donor with alopecia areata.

The chain couples TRBV30 to TRBJ2-7, with unresolved D. The germline gives CDR1 GTSNPN, CDR2 SVGIG (reference sequence). Trimming removed 0 bases at V and 0 bases at J, with 9 bases between. This CDR3 is built from 14 residues. CDR3 amino acids: CAWSVDWNSYEQYF. The CDR3 nucleotides read TGTGCCTGGAGTGTTGACTGGAACTCCTACGAGCAGTACTTC.

The genes are TRBV11-2 and TRBJ2-1; possible D gene TRBD2, 5 bases. Germline V gene data show CDR1 as SGHAT and CDR2 as FQNNGV. CDR3 length: 14 amino acids. The germline V and J ends were trimmed by 5 bases and 1 base, with 9 bases remaining between them. This CDR3 reads CASSPGSSYNEQFF. Written as DNA, the CDR3 is TGTGCCAGCAGCCCGGGGTCGTCCTACAATGAGCAGTTCTTC.

The sample holds a few counts of this clone. The genes are TRBV29-1 and TRBJ1-4; a weak D match, TRBD1 (5 bases). CDR3 size: 13 residues. With 8 bases removed from V and 8 bases from J, the gap between germline ends came to 18 bases. CDR1 is SQVTM, CDR2 ANQGSEA, per germline. The CDR3 nucleotides read TGCAGCTGGAGGGACGGACGAGGGGAAAAACTGTTTTTT. It yields the protein CSWRDGRGEKLFF.

This clone has only a few counts. The chain is built from TRBV6-5 and TRBJ1-5, with D maybe TRBD1 (5 bases). CDR1 MNHEY and CDR2 SVGAGI come from the germline V gene. The CDR3 sequence is 13 residues long. The V gene lost 6 bases and the J gene lost 5 bases, with 11 bases spanning the gap. The DNA of the CDR3 is TGTGCCAGCAGCCGGGACCCTGATCAGCCCCAGCATTTT. The encoded protein is CASSRDPDQPQHF.

This chain joins TRBV7-2 and TRBJ2-7; no reliable D call. The CDR3 totals 12 residues. Germline V gene lookup returns CDR1 SGHTA and CDR2 FQGNSA. V dropped 1 base and J dropped 3 bases, with 4 bases sitting between them. The CDR3 DNA follows: TGTGCCAGCAGCTTAGTATTCTACGAGCAGTACTTC. Its translation is CASSLVFYEQYF.

This chain joins TRBV4-1 and TRBJ2-3; tentative D call: TRBD1 (5 bases). V lost 1 base and J 0 bases, leaving 14 bases between the germline ends. CDR1 MGHRA and CDR2 YSYEKL come from the germline V gene. The length of the CDR3 is 17 residues. The CDR3 nucleotides read TGCGCCAGCAGCCAAGGTCGGCTGCAGGGCAGCACAGATACGCAGTATTTT. It translates to CASSQGRLQGSTDTQYF.

The V gene is TRBV10-3, the J gene TRBJ1-2; no clear D gene. The CDR3 covers 14 residues. The V end was cut by 3 bases, the J end by 0 bases, with 8 bases between. Looked up from germline, CDR1 is ENHRY and CDR2 is SYGVKD. As DNA, the CDR3 is TGTGCCATCAGTGATACCAAGTCTAACTATGGCTACACCTTC. It specifies CAISDTKSNYGYTF.

In DNA form, the CDR3 reads TGTGCCAGCAGTCCCCGGGCAGGGGGCCACTACGAGCAGTACTTC. This sequence encodes CASSPRAGGHYEQYF. The chain couples TRBV6-5 to TRBJ2-7; 8 bases are a match to TRBD1. Germline CDR1 reads MNHEY; CDR2 reads SVGAGI. The CDR3 has 15 residues. Losses at the gene ends were 5 bases for V and 3 bases for J; bases not matched to a gene: 9.

This clone was found a few times. This chain joins TRBV30 and TRBJ1-6, with 9 nucleotides matching TRBD1. Germline CDR1 reads GTSNPN; CDR2 reads SVGIG (reference sequence). This CDR3 region has 17 residues. Trimming removed 2 bases from V and 7 bases from J; junction bases left unmatched: 12. The CDR3 here is CAWSSSDRGLGNSPLHF. CDR3 nucleotide sequence: TGTGCCTGGAGTTCGAGTGACAGGGGGTTAGGGAATTCACCCCTCCACTTT.

A single count supports this clone. V is TRBV6-5 and J is TRBJ2-2; D gene unclear. Germline values: CDR1 MNHEY, CDR2 SVGAGI. CDR3 length: 14 residues. The V gene lost 5 bases and the J gene lost 1 base, with 8 bases spanning the gap. CDR3 bases: TGTGCCAGCAGTCCGACTGGGAACACCGGGGAGCTGTTTTTT. Translated: CASSPTGNTGELFF.

This chain uses TRBV29-1 with TRBJ1-2, with D maybe TRBD1 (6 bases). The ends were cut back, 5 bases at V and 4 bases at J, with 20 bases in the middle. The CDR3 is 15 amino acids. Germline V gene sequence: CDR1 SQVTM, CDR2 ANQGSEA. CDR3 nucleotides: TGCAGCGTTTCCACCTCGGGACAAGGGGGCTATGGCTACACCTTC. It yields the protein CSVSTSGQGGYGYTF.

This chain links TRBV2 with TRBJ2-5, with D possibly TRBD2 on 7 matching bases. Between the trimmed V and J ends, which lost 1 base and 5 bases, there was a span of 11 bases. The germline V gene has CDR1 SNHLY and CDR2 FYNNEI. This CDR3 has 14 residues. The CDR3 reads CASSEGRGGETQYF. DNA of the CDR3: TGTGCCAGCAGTGAAGGGCGCGGGGGCGAGACCCAGTACTTC.

The rearrangement uses TRBV9 and TRBJ1-3; the D is unclear. Trimming left V 3 bases short and J 0 bases short, with 7 bases between. This CDR3 is 14 amino acids long. The germline gives CDR1 SGDLS, CDR2 YYNGEE. CDR3 nucleotides: TGTGCCAGCAGCGGACGACTCTCTGGAAACACCATATATTTT. It translates to CASSGRLSGNTIYF.

This clone was recorded once. The rearrangement uses TRBV5-1 and TRBJ2-5, with D unclear. V was shortened by 1 base and J by 2 bases, with 6 bases between the two germline ends. Germline-derived CDR1 and CDR2 are SGHRS and YFSETQ. The CDR3 sequence is 13 residues long. As DNA, the CDR3 is TGCGCCAGCAGCTTGTTGGGACAAGAGACCCAGTACTTC. The encoded protein is CASSLLGQETQYF.

This chain joins TRBV25-1 and TRBJ2-5; D possibly uses TRBD1 or TRBD2 (5 bases each). Trimming removed 7 bases at V and 9 bases at J, with 27 bases between. Germline CDR1 and CDR2: MGHDK and SYGVNS. CDR3 length: 16 residues. CDR3 residues: CASKETLSRDHGAQYF. The CDR3 DNA follows: TGTGCCAGCAAAGAAACCCTAAGCAGGGACCACGGGGCCCAGTACTTC.

The chain links TRBV2 to TRBJ1-1; weak D call: TRBD1 (6 bases). V shed 7 bases and J shed 0 bases, with 9 bases lying between them. Germline V gene data show CDR1 as SNHLY and CDR2 as FYNNEI. CDR3 size: 13 residues. This CDR3 reads CASIGQMNTEAFF. In nucleotides, the CDR3 is TGTGCCAGCATTGGACAGATGAACACTGAAGCTTTCTTT.

This clone was detected a few times. V is TRBV30 and J is TRBJ2-5; D unresolved. This CDR3 spans 11 amino acids. Germline CDR1 and CDR2: GTSNPN and SVGIG (reference sequence). The V and J ends lost 4 bases and 1 base respectively, with 4 bases between them. The chain's CDR3 is CAWNFQETQYF. The CDR3 nucleotides read TGTGCCTGGAACTTCCAAGAGACCCAGTACTTC.

J is TRBJ2-2 and V is TRBV11-2; D call uncertain. CDR1 and CDR2 (germline): SGHAT, FQNNGV. This CDR3 region has 13 residues. The ends were cut back, 4 bases at V and 4 bases at J, with 7 bases in the middle. The CDR3: CASSSPLTGELFF. The CDR3, as DNA: TGTGCCAGCAGCTCCCCACTCACCGGGGAGCTGTTTTTT.

The V call is TRBV29-1, the J call TRBJ2-5, with D unclear. Trimming shortened V by 6 bases and J by 0 bases, and 17 bases separated the two germline ends. Germline CDR1 reads SQVTM; CDR2 reads ANQGSEA. CDR3 size: 15 residues. As DNA, the CDR3 is TGCAGCGTCATTAACCCTCCCCCGTACCAAGAGACCCAGTACTTC. This sequence encodes CSVINPPPYQETQYF.

In the case of this clone: Other nucleotide sequences from this sample produce the same CDR3. The rearrangement joins TRBV11-2 to TRBJ2-1, with TRBD2 matching over 11 bases. Trimming took 4 bases from V and 4 from J; bases not matched to a gene: 6. Germline V gene lookup returns CDR1 SGHAT and CDR2 FQNNGV. CDR3 length equals 16 residues. The CDR3 is CASSSRLAGIYNEQFF. The CDR3 DNA follows: TGTGCCAGCAGCTCCCGACTAGCGGGGATTTACAATGAGCAGTTCTTC.

The CDR3 DNA reads TGCGCCAGCAGCTTGGCGTCCAGCGGGGGCCAAGAGACCCAGTACTTC. Translation gives CASSLASSGGQETQYF. This rearrangement joins TRBV5-1 to TRBJ2-5; 8 bases are shared with TRBD2. The CDR3 totals 16 residues. CDR1 is SGHRS and CDR2 is YFSETQ in the germline V gene. Germline trimming cut 0 bases from V and 1 base from J; bases unmatched to any gene: 5. Full variable domain (rest looked up from reference TRBV5-1 and TRBJ2-5): KAGVTQTPRYLIKTRGQQVTLSCSPISGHRSVSWYQQTPGQGLQFLFEYFSETQRNKGNFPGRFSGRQFSNSRSEMNVSTLELGDSALYLCASSLASSGGQETQYFGPGTRLLVL.

As to this clone: Other DNA sequences from this sample encode an identical CDR3 as well. This chain links TRBV27 with TRBJ2-5; tentative D call: TRBD1 (5 bases). The CDR3 is made up of 14 amino acids. Germline V gene lookup returns CDR1 MNHEY and CDR2 SMNVEV (reference sequence). V was trimmed by 3 bases and J by 2 bases, leaving 10 bases between them. The CDR3 nucleotides read TGTGCCAGCAGTTTCTTGGGGCGGCAAGAGACCCAGTACTTC. Protein product: CASSFLGRQETQYF.

This clone was observed a single time. The DNA for the CDR3 is TGCGCCAGCAGCTTCCAGGGGGCGGACACTGAAGCTTTCTTT. It is translated as CASSFQGADTEAFF. The rearrangement joins TRBV5-1 to TRBJ1-1; 8 nucleotides agree with TRBD1. With V trimmed by 2 bases and J by 3 bases, 3 bases remained unmatched. Germline V gene sequence: CDR1 SGHRS, CDR2 YFSETQ. The CDR3 is 14 residues long.

The chain uses TRBV2 and TRBJ2-5; D is uncertain. Looked up from germline, CDR1 is SNHLY and CDR2 is FYNNEI. The V end lost 7 bases, the J end lost 5 bases, and 11 bases lay between the germline ends. The CDR3 spans 12 residues. Here the CDR3 DNA reads TGTGCCAGCAACCTGGAAGGGGAGACCCAGTACTTC. Its translation is CASNLEGETQYF. The full variable domain, its missing parts supplied by reference TRBV2 and TRBJ2-5, is EPEVTQTPSHQVTQMGQEVILRCVPISNHLYFYWYRQILGQKVEFLVSFYNNEISEKSEIFDDQFSVERPDGSNFTLKIRSTKLEDSAMYFCASNLEGETQYFGPGTRLLVL.

The chain is built from TRBV27 and TRBJ2-5; 7 nucleotides agree with TRBD2. Germline V lookup: CDR1 MNHEY, CDR2 SMNVEV (reference sequence). CDR3 length: 13 amino acids. V was clipped by 5 bases and J by 6 bases; unmatched bases: 6. The CDR3 spells CASSLAGTKTQYF. CDR3 nucleotides: TGTGCCAGCAGTCTGGCAGGGACTAAGACCCAGTACTTC.

This clone was seen a handful of times. V and J are TRBV7-9 and TRBJ1-2, with D unclear. Germline V gene data show CDR1 as SEHNR and CDR2 as FQNEAQ (reference sequence). The CDR3 runs 15 residues. V was clipped by 5 bases and J by 0 bases, with 13 bases between them. For the CDR3, the DNA is TGTGCCAGCAGCACCACCGACCGTACTAACTATGGCTACACCTTC. This translates into CASSTTDRTNYGYTF.

V is TRBV30 and J is TRBJ2-7; the D is unclear. Looked up from germline, CDR1 is GTSNPN and CDR2 is SVGIG (reference sequence). The CDR3 runs to 11 residues. V gave up 2 bases and J gave up 5 bases, with 7 bases separating them. The CDR3 DNA is TGTGCCTGGAGTATTATCAACGAGCAGTACTTC. It translates to CAWSIINEQYF.